This T cell receptor (beta chain) was sequenced for a study of T-cell memory formation after mild COVID-19. Study overall: The study found TCR clusters largely donor specific. General observations from the study: Clones that contracted clustered mainly in CM and EM if CD4+ and in EMRA if CD8+. CD4/CD8 balance held among clones contracting day 15 to 85, and later expanders leaned CD4+.

The germline CDR1 and CDR2 sequences are LGHNA and YNFKEQ. V was clipped by 2 bases and J by 6 bases; unmatched bases: 9. This CDR3 spans 17 amino acids. This clonotype has more than one count but fewer than ten. Its specificity is unknown. After 5'RACE with constant-segment primers, TCR alpha and TCR beta cDNA libraries carrying sample barcodes and UMIs were obtained. Using its own MiXCR run on the 5' RACE reads, TCRdb lists one record per CDR3 protein. The sample records 530,000 or so distinct CDR3 sequences, 15% to 20% being singletons. The specimen was PBMCs or a T cell subset sorted from them (not recorded which). This receptor was identified in an adult woman who had mild COVID-19 (a few samples of this study predate the infection). Cell type and time point are not known. The chain joins TRBV4-2 to TRBJ2-1, with 11 bases matching TRBD2. Written as DNA, the CDR3 is TGTGCCAGCAGCCAACTCCTCACTAGCGGGAGTAGCAATGAGCAGTTCTTC. It specifies CASSQLLTSGSSNEQFF.